The sequence of this TCR beta chain was determined in a study of shared clonotypes between healthy human individuals. Study at large: The study used three CD4 naive, three CD4 memory, two CD8 naive and one CD8 memory plate per donor.

Sequenced by immunoSEQ multiplex PCR; TCRdb stores in-frame clones only, minus some. The table lists approximately 1,000,000 clones, approximately 77% of them singletons. Trimming removed 6 bases at V and 3 bases at J, with 10 bases between. The CDR3 totals 13 residues. Germline V lookup: CDR1 MNHNS, CDR2 SASEGT. The sample consisted of memory CD4+ T cells from PBMCs. Indicated subset: CD45RA-negative fraction. The source is a man aged 18 to 29 in good health. Some clones in this sample may be carry-over from other donors' samples. The V gene is TRBV6-1, the J gene TRBJ2-3, with D hard to call. DNA of the CDR3: TGTGCCAGCAGGGTAGACTGGACAGATACGCAGTATTTT. Protein sequence: CASRVDWTDTQYF.